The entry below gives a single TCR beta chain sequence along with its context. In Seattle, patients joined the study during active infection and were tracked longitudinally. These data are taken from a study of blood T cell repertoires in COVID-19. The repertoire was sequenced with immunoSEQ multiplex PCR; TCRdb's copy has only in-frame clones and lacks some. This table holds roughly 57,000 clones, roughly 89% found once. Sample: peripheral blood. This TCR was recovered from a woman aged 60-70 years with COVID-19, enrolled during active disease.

The CDR3 sequence: CASSPTGPRGGYTF. In DNA form, the CDR3 reads TGTGCCAGCAGCCCCACCGGCCCGAGAGGGGGCTACACCTTC. The chain joins TRBV11-2 to TRBJ1-2; D is ambiguous. The CDR3 totals 14 residues. Germline assignment: CDR1 SGHAT and CDR2 FQNNGV. V was cut by 5 bases and J by 8 bases, with 18 bases left in between.